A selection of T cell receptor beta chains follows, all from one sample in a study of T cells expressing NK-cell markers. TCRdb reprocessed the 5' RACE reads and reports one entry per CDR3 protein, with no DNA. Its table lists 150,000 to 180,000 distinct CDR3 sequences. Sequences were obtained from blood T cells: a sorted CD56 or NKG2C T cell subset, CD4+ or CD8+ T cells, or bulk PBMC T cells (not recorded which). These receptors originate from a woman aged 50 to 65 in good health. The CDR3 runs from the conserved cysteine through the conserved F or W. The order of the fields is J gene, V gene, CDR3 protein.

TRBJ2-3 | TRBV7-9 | CASSLGPTGGTDTQYF
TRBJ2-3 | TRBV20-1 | CSAPRLAGVADTQYF
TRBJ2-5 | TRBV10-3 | CAISESTGIETQYF
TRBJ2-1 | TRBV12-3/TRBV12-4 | CASSLLGAGEQFF
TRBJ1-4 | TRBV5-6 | CASIRRGLPNEKLFF
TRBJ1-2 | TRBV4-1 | CASSQPGTGGHGYGYTF
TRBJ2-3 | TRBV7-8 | CASSLRTGHSGRTDTQYF
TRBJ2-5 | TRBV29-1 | CSVEDWDRGNQETQYF
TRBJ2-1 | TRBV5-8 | CASSLLGTNYNEQFF
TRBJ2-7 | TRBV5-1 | CASSPSGSHYEQYF
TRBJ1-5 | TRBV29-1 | CSVPTERRFCNQPQHF
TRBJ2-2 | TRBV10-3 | CAIQREEYAGELFF
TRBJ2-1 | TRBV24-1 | CATSDSHRDSYNEQFF
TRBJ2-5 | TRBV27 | CASSSTGALTRYQETQYF
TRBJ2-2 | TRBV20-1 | CSARVPGGLAGELFF
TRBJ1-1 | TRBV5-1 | CASSEGTASEAFF
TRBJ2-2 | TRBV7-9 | CASSLGLAGDTGELFF
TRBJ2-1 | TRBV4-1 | CASSQPPESSEQFF
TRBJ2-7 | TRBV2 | CASSGVAAHYEQYF
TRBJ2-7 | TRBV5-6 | CASGWLDSYEQYF
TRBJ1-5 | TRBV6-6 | CASSLQGATQPQHF
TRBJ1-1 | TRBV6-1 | CASGRDENTEAFF
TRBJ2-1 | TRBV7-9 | CASSLRLQNEQFF
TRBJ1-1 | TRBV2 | CASSGPSMGTFF